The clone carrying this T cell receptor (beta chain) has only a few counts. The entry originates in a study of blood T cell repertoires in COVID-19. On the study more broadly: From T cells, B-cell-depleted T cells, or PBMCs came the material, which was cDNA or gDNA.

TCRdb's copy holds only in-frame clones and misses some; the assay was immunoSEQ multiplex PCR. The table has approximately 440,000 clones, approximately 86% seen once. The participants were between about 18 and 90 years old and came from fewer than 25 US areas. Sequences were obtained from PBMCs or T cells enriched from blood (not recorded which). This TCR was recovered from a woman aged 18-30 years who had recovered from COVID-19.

The CDR3 DNA follows: TGCGCCAGCAGCTTGTCCCAGGGGAGCACCGGGGAGCTGTTTTTT. Amino acids: CASSLSQGSTGELFF. This chain connects TRBV5-1 to TRBJ2-2, with a possible D match to TRBD1 (6 bases). The germline gives CDR1 SGHRS, CDR2 YFSETQ. V was cut by 1 base and J by 4 bases, with 11 bases left in between. This CDR3 comprises 15 residues. Looking up the rest from reference TRBV5-1 and TRBJ2-2 gives the full variable domain: KAGVTQTPRYLIKTRGQQVTLSCSPISGHRSVSWYQQTPGQGLQFLFEYFSETQRNKGNFPGRFSGRQFSNSRSEMNVSTLELGDSALYLCASSLSQGSTGELFFGEGSRLTVL.